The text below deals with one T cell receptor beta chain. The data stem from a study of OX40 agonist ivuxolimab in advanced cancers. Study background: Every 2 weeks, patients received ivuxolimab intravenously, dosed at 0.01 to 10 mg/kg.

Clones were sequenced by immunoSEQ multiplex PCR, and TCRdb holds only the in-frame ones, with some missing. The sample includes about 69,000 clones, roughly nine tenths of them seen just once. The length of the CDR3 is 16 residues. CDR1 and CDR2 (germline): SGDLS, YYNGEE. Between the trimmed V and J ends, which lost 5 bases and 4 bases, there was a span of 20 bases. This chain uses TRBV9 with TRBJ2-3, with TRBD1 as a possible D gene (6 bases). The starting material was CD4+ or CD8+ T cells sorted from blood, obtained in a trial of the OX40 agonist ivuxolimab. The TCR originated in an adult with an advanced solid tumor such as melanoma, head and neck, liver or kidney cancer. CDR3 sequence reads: CASRGGTGGASDTQYF. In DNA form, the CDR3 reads TGTGCCAGCAGAGGGGGAACAGGAGGCGCATCAGATACGCAGTATTTT.